What follows are 27 T cell receptor beta chains derived from one specimen sequenced in a study of CD8+CD57+ T cells in acquired aplastic anemia. The use of genomic DNA as template underpinned the TCR beta VDJ and CDR3 profiling. MiXCR was run by TCRdb on the reads, yielding one entry per CDR3 protein. The sample yields about 400,000 distinct CDR3 sequences, about two thirds seen once. Sequencing input: sorted CD4+, CD8+, or CD8+CD57+ T cells (not recorded which) from PBMCs. The receptors were gathered from a human donor in good health, serving as a control.

Turning to this clonotype: Lacking the conserved final phenylalanine or tryptophan, this CDR3 likely reflects a read error. The CDR3 region has the DNA TGTGCCAGCAGTCGACAGCTAAACAGTGTAGCTTTCGTT. Protein sequence: CASSRQLNSVAFV. The V gene is TRBV2, the J gene TRBJ1-1, with D perhaps TRBD1 (5 bases). This CDR3 has 13 residues. The V end was cut by 5 bases, the J end by 10 bases, with 17 bases between. Per the germline V gene, CDR1 is SNHLY and CDR2 is FYNNEI.

A word on this clonotype: One junction end disagrees with the germline gene, perhaps due to a read error. The chain recombines TRBV2 with TRBJ1-5; possibly TRBD1 for D (6 bases). From germline, CDR1 is SNHLY and CDR2 FYNNEI. This CDR3 contains 15 residues. CDR3: CAGSPTGARNQLQHF. In DNA, the CDR3 is TGTGCCGGTTCTCCCACGGGGGCGCGGAATCAGCTCCAGCATTTT.

In its sample, this clonotype was seen once. In this CDR3 the conserved last residue, phenylalanine or tryptophan, is missing, so a read error is likely. Because the CDR3's place on the DNA is in doubt, the DNA is left out and the CDR3 is given as listed by TCRdb. The chain carries TRBV12-3 or TRBV12-4 and TRBJ2-3. The CDR3 region is 8 residues in length, termini included. CDR3 in amino acids: CASSLGGI.

The V gene is TRBV7-2, the J gene TRBJ1-1; TRBD1 is a possible D gene (5 bases). Germline V lookup: CDR1 SGHTA, CDR2 FQGNSA. The germline V and J ends were trimmed by 5 bases and 5 bases, with 24 bases remaining between them. The CDR3 totals 17 residues. CDR3 bases: TGTGCCAGCAGCCCCAGCCGAATGTCCGACAGCGTAACTGAAGCTTTCTTT. Its translation is CASSPSRMSDSVTEAFF.

V gene TRBV10-3 combines with J gene TRBJ1-5, with unresolved D. The CDR3 sequence is 15 residues long. Per the germline V gene, CDR1 is ENHRY and CDR2 is SYGVKD. V dropped 6 bases and J dropped 11 bases, with 23 bases sitting between them. The CDR3 reads CAIRTLAGVSDTQHF. As DNA, the CDR3 is TGTGCCATCAGGACACTAGCGGGCGTTTCCGATACCCAGCATTTT.

For this clonotype: As the CDR3 is not closed by the conserved phenylalanine or tryptophan, this likely results from a read error. It is unclear where the CDR3 begins or ends on the DNA, so no DNA is shown, and the CDR3 is as TCRdb lists it. The J gene is TRBJ1-2, the V gene TRBV9. Germline V gene sequence: CDR1 SGDLS, CDR2 YYNGEE. The CDR3 extends over 13 residues, inclusive of both ends. The CDR3 loop reads CASSFDFDTGDTI.

The J gene is TRBJ2-5, the V gene TRBV14; no reliable D call. The CDR3 is 14 residues long. Germline V lookup: CDR1 SGHDN, CDR2 FVKESK. The germline V and J ends were trimmed by 4 bases and 3 bases, with 12 bases remaining between them. CDR3 bases: TGTGCCAGCAGCCGACGGGTTCTTGAAGAGACCCAGTACTTC. Protein: CASSRRVLEETQYF. Based on the CDR3 plus reference TRBV14 and TRBJ2-5, the full variable domain is EAGVTQFPSHSVIEKGQTVTLRCDPISGHDNLYWYRRVMGKEIKFLLHFVKESKQDESGMPNNRFLAERTGGTYSTLKVQPAELEDSGVYFCASSRRVLEETQYFGPGTRLLVL.

The rearrangement joins TRBV10-2 to TRBJ1-2, with D perhaps TRBD1 (6 bases). Germline CDR1 is WSHSY and CDR2 is SAAADI. There are 13 residues in the CDR3. V was pared by 2 bases and J by 3 bases, with 7 bases between. The chain's CDR3 is CASSETGYYGYTF. The DNA of the CDR3 is TGCGCCAGCAGTGAGACAGGGTACTATGGCTACACCTTC.

This clonotype was recorded only once. The CDR3 end shows no conserved phenylalanine or tryptophan, and so a read error is likely. The DNA is left out, because the CDR3 cannot be placed on it with certainty; the CDR3 is given as TCRdb lists it. The gene calls are TRBV2 and TRBJ1-6. The CDR3 is 13 amino acids long, termini counted. Germline V gene lookup returns CDR1 SNHLY and CDR2 FYNNEI. The CDR3 region is CASRPANGSPLQL.

This clonotype was detected only once. This chain joins TRBV6-2 or TRBV6-3 and TRBJ2-1, with 11 bases lining up with TRBD1. The CDR3 is made up of 13 amino acids. Germline V CDR1 and CDR2: MNHEY, SVGEGT. Losses at the gene ends were 7 bases for V and 6 bases for J; bases not matched to a gene: 2. DNA for the CDR3: TGTGCCAGCAACGGGACAGGGGGCAATGAGCAGTTCTTC. Amino acids: CASNGTGGNEQFF.

This chain connects TRBV7-6 to TRBJ1-4; D unresolved. V gave up 7 bases and J gave up 3 bases, with 9 bases separating them. This CDR3 has 13 amino acids. Germline V gene sequence: CDR1 SGHVS, CDR2 FNYEAQ. The CDR3 nucleotides are TGTGCCAGCATTGAAGGACCTAATGAAAAACTGTTTTTT. Its translation: CASIEGPNEKLFF.

This chain uses TRBV5-1 with TRBJ2-5, with 8 bases that match TRBD1. This CDR3 contains 14 residues. Trimming removed 1 base from V and 4 bases from J; junction bases left unmatched: 3. Germline values: CDR1 SGHRS, CDR2 YFSETQ. The CDR3 protein is CASSLSGGTETQYF. As DNA, the CDR3 is TGCGCCAGCAGCTTGTCAGGGGGCACAGAGACCCAGTACTTC.

The chain recombines TRBV20-1 with TRBJ2-1; 9 positions match TRBD1. Germline loops: CDR1 DFQATT, CDR2 SNEGSKA (reference sequence). V shed 3 bases and J 5 bases; nucleotides not matched to a gene: 5. CDR3 length: 14 residues. CDR3 coding DNA: TGCAGTGCTAGTGGGACAGGGAGGAACAATGAGCAGTTCTTC. It encodes CSASGTGRNNEQFF.

This clonotype occurred a few times. The chain has TRBV10-3 and TRBJ2-1; TRBD1 agrees at 11 bases. The CDR3 spans 11 residues. In germline, CDR1 is ENHRY, CDR2 SYGVKD. Germline trimming cut 10 bases from V and 13 bases from J; bases unmatched to any gene: 6. The CDR3 DNA reads as TGTGCCAAGGGACAGGGGGATTCCCAGTTCTTC. Protein: CAKGQGDSQFF.

Points on this clonotype: At one of its ends the junction is not consistent with the germline gene, which may arise from a read error. The chain has TRBV7-9 and TRBJ1-3; D ambiguous. From germline, CDR1 is SEHNR and CDR2 FQNEAQ (reference sequence). The CDR3 covers 16 residues. The CDR3 protein is CATSRLGEAVANTIYF. CDR3 nucleotides: TGTGCCACCAGCCGCCTAGGAGAGGCGGTTGCAAACACCATATATTTT.

In the case of this clonotype: One end of the junction fails to match germline, which may point to a read error. The chain joins TRBV7-2 to TRBJ1-2; D unclear. Germline V gives CDR1 SGHTA, CDR2 FQGNSA. The CDR3 has 14 residues. This chain's CDR3 is CASSQDGNDYGYNF. The CDR3 coding sequence is TGTGCCAGCAGCCAAGACGGAAACGACTATGGCTACAACTTC.

The rearrangement joins TRBV20-1 to TRBJ2-1, with D unresolved. The CDR3 consists of 12 residues. V lost 1 base and J 4 bases, leaving 5 bases between the germline ends. Looked up from germline, CDR1 is DFQATT and CDR2 is SNEGSKA (reference sequence). The CDR3: CSARGRYNEQFF. CDR3 DNA: TGCAGTGCTAGAGGGCGTTACAATGAGCAGTTCTTC.

With regard to this clonotype: Sequence at one end of the junction differs from germline and may be a read error. This rearrangement joins TRBV7-7 to TRBJ2-7, with TRBD1 as a possible D gene (6 bases). Germline V gene lookup returns CDR1 SSHAT and CDR2 FNYEAQ (reference sequence). The CDR3 extends over 14 amino acids. The CDR3 here is CASSLAQGSGTGEF. The CDR3 region has the DNA TGTGCTAGCAGCTTAGCACAGGGATCCGGGACCGGGGAGTTC.

A word on this clonotype: Compared with germline, one end of the junction differs, possibly owing to a read error. The chain has TRBV19 and TRBJ1-2; maybe TRBD1 (5 bases). CDR1 is LNHDA, CDR2 SQIVND, per germline (reference sequence). The length of the CDR3 is 13 residues. CDR3 region: CASSYSGRTDASF. DNA for the CDR3: TGTGCCAGTAGCTACTCGGGACGGACTGACGCTTCCTTT.

The chain recombines TRBV6-5 with TRBJ1-1; 7 nucleotides match TRBD1. CDR1 is MNHEY, CDR2 SVGAGI, per germline. Germline trimming cut 4 bases from V and 0 bases from J; bases unmatched to any gene: 14. The CDR3 has 18 amino acids. The DNA of the CDR3 is TGTGCCAGCAGTTCTTCAGAGGACAGGTGGGGGTTGAACACTGAAGCTTTCTTT. This gives the protein CASSSSEDRWGLNTEAFF.

The chain employs TRBV7-2 and TRBJ1-5; the D is unclear. This CDR3 contains 14 residues. The germline gives CDR1 SGHTA, CDR2 FQGNSA. Trimming cost V 5 bases and J 6 bases, with 14 bases left between them. The CDR3 DNA follows: TGTGCCAGCAGCCTAAAGGGAGCATGTCAGCCCCAGCATTTT. It translates to CASSLKGACQPQHF.

The V call is TRBV12-3 or TRBV12-4, the J call TRBJ2-4; either TRBD1 or TRBD2 may fit D (5 bases each). The CDR3 covers 15 residues. With 1 base removed from V and 0 bases from J, the gap between germline ends came to 7 bases. The CDR3 sequence is CASSLDGGAKNIQYF. CDR3 DNA: TGTGCCAGCAGTTTAGATGGGGGAGCCAAAAACATTCAGTACTTC.

The V and J genes are TRBV5-8 and TRBJ2-6; tentative D call: TRBD1 (6 bases). CDR1 is SGHTS, CDR2 YDEGEE, per germline. This CDR3 has 13 residues. Trimming took off 5 bases at V and 4 bases at J, with 7 bases between the two ends. CDR3 sequence (DNA): TGTGCCAGCAGAAGGGGGGGGGCCAACGTCCTGACTTTC. Translation gives CASRRGGANVLTF.

In regard to this clonotype: Because the CDR3's place on the DNA is in doubt, the DNA is left out and the CDR3 is given as listed by TCRdb. This chain connects TRBV19 to TRBJ2-6; the table's D gene call, TRBD2, was not cross checked with the DNA. Termini included, the CDR3 measures 18 amino acids. Per germline, CDR1 LNHDA and CDR2 SQIVND (reference sequence). CDR3 protein: CASRGLASADTQYFVLTF.

With respect to this clonotype: One end of the junction does not line up with germline, which may come from a read error. The chain carries TRBV2 and TRBJ1-2, with TRBD1 matching over 9 bases. The CDR3 totals 13 residues. Looked up from germline, CDR1 is SNHLY and CDR2 is FYNNEI. DNA of the CDR3: TGTGCCAGCGGCTTGGACAGGGGATCTCGCCACCACTTT. This codes for CASGLDRGSRHHF.

The gene calls are TRBV20-1 and TRBJ1-1; 8 bases agree with TRBD1. The CDR3 has 13 amino acids. V lost 7 bases and J lost 5; bases outside the gene matches: 9. Germline V lookup: CDR1 DFQATT, CDR2 SNEGSKA (reference sequence). The CDR3 DNA reads as TGCAGTGGGAAACAGGGGGGAGGTACTGAAGCTTTCTTT. It codes for CSGKQGGGTEAFF.

As for this clonotype: One end of the junction varies from germline; a read error may be responsible. The rearrangement joins TRBV7-7 to TRBJ1-1; no clear D gene. This CDR3 spans 14 amino acids. Germline V gene lookup returns CDR1 SSHAT and CDR2 FNYEAQ (reference sequence). The CDR3 sequence is CASSFCHGGGLKLF. The CDR3 nucleotides are TGTGCTAGCAGCTTCTGCCATGGAGGAGGTCTGAAGCTTTTT.